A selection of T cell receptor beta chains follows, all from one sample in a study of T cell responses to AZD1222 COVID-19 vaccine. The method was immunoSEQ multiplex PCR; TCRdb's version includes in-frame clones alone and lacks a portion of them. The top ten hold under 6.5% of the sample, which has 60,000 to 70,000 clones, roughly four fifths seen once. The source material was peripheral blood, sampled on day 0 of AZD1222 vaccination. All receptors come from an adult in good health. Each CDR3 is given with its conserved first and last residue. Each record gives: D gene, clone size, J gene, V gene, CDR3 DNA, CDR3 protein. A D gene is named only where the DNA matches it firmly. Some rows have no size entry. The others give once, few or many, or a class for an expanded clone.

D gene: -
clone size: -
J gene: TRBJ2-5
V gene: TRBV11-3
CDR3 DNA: TGTGCCAGCAGCTTAGCTCAGCAAGAGACCCAGTACTTC
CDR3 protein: CASSLAQQETQYF

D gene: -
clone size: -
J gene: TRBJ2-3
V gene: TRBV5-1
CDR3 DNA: TGCGCCAGCAGCTTGAACCCGGGACTTAGCACAGATACGCAGTATTTT
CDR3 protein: CASSLNPGLSTDTQYF

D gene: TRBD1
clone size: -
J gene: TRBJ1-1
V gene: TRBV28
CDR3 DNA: TGTGCCAGCAGTGCCCTAGGGGGCGCGGGCACTGAAGCTTTCTTT
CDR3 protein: CASSALGGAGTEAFF

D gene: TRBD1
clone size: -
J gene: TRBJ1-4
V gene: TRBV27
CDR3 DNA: TGTGCCACCGTTCCCCGGGACAGGGGATTGAGGGCTAATGAAAAACTGTTTTTT
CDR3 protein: CATVPRDRGLRANEKLFF

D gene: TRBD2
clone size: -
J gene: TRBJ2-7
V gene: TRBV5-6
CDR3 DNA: TGTGCCAGCAGCTTACTAGCGGGGGGGAACGAGCAGTACTTC
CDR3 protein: CASSLLAGGNEQYF

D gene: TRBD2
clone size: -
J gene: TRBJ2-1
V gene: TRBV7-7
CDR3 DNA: TGTGCTAGCAGCTTTCGCGGGGGTCTGAATGAGCAGTTCTTC
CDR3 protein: CASSFRGGLNEQFF

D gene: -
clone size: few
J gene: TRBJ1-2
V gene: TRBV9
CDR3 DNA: TGTGCCAGCAGCCCGGACGGGAACTATGGCTACACCTTC
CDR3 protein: CASSPDGNYGYTF

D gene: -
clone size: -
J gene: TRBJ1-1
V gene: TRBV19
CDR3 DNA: TGTGCCAGTAGTATTTTGGGTACGGGTAAAGCTTTCTTT
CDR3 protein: CASSILGTGKAFF

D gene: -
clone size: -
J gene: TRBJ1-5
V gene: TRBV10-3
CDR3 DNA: TGTGCCACCAAGGCGGAGGCCAGAGGCAATCAGCCCCAGCATTTT
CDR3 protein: CATKAEARGNQPQHF

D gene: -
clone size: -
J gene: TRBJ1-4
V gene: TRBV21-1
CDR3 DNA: TGTGCCAGCAGCAAACAGGACAGATTCTTTGAAAAACTGTTTTTT
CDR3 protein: CASSKQDRFFEKLFF

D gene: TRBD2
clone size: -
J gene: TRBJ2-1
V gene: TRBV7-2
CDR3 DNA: TGTGCCAGCAGTTCTAGCGGGGGGGCGGGAAATGAGCAGTTCTTC
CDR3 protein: CASSSSGGAGNEQFF

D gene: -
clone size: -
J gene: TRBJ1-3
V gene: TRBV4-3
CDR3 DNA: TGCGCCAGCAGCCAAGTCGCCTCCCAATCTGGAAACACCATATATTTT
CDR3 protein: CASSQVASQSGNTIYF

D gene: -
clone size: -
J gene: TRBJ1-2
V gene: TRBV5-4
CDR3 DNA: TGTGCCAGCAGCACCAGCCAGGTCCTGGGCTACACCTTC
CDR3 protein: CASSTSQVLGYTF

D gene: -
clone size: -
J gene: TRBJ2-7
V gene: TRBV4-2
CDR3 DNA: TGTGCCAGCAGCCAAGTGGGCACCGACCCACTCTACGAGCAGTACTTC
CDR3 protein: CASSQVGTDPLYEQYF

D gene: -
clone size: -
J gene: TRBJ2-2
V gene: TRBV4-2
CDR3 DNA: TGTGCCAGCAGCCAAGATAAGAGGAGGGTGAACACCGGGGAGCTGTTTTTT
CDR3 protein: CASSQDKRRVNTGELFF

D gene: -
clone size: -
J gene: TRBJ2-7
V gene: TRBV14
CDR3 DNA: TGTGCCAGCAGCCAAGACATTGACCTCTACTACGAGCAGTACTTC
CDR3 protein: CASSQDIDLYYEQYF

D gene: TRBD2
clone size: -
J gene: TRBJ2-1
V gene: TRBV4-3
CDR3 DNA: TGCGCCAGCAGCCAAGATCGGGGGCGGGGGGGGTACAATGAGCAGTTCTTC
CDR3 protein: CASSQDRGRGGYNEQFF

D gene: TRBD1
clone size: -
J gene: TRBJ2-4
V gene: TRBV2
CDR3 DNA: TGTGCCAGCAGTGAAGACAGGGGATGGGCCAAAAACATTCAGTACTTC
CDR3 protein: CASSEDRGWAKNIQYF

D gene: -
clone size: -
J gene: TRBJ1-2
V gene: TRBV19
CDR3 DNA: TGTGCCAGTAGTACGTCTCTCACAGGGACTGGCTACACCTTC
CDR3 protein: CASSTSLTGTGYTF

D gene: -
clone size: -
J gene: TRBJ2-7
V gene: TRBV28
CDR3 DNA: TGTGCCAGCAGTCCGGGTCGATACGAGCAGTACTTC
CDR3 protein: CASSPGRYEQYF

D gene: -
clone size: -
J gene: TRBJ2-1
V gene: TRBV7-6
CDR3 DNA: TGTGCCAGCAGCCCTGCGAGGGGTTCCTACAATGAGCAGTTCTTC
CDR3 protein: CASSPARGSYNEQFF

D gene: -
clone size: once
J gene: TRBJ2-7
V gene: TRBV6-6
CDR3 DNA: TGTGCCAGCAGTTCGGCGGGGCTCTCCTACGAGCAGTACTTC
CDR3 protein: CASSSAGLSYEQYF

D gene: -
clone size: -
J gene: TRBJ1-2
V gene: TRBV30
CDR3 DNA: TGTGCCTGGACTCAGCCAGGCGGGCATGGCTACACCTTC
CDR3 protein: CAWTQPGGHGYTF

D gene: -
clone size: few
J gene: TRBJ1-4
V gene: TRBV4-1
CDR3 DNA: TGCGCCAGCAGCCAAGAGCACCGGGACCATGAAAAACTGTTTTTT
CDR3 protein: CASSQEHRDHEKLFF

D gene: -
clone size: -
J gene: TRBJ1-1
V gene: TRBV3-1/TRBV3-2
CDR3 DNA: TGTGCCAGCGGGTCGGGGGCCATGAACACTGAAGCTTTCTTT
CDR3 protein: CASGSGAMNTEAFF

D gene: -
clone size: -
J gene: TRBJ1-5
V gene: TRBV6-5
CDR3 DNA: TGTGCCAGCACTTACGGGTCTGGAGGTGGACAGCCCCAGCATTTT
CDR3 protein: CASTYGSGGGQPQHF

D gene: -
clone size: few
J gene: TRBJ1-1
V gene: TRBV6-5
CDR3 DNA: TGTGCCAGCAGCAAGGGCTTTGCGAACACTGAAGCTTTCTTT
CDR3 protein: CASSKGFANTEAFF

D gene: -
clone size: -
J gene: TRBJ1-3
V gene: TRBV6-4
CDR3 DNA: TGTGCCAGCAGCATCCCCGAGTTTGGAAACACCATATATTTT
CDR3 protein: CASSIPEFGNTIYF

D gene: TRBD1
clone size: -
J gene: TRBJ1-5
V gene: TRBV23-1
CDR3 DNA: TGCGCCAGCAGTCATCTCGGCGGACAGGTGGTGGGGCCCCAGCATTTT
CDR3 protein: CASSHLGGQVVGPQHF

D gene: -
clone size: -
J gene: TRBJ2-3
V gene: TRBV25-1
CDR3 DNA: TGTGCCAGCAGCTCCACAGATACGCAGTATTTT
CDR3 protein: CASSSTDTQYF

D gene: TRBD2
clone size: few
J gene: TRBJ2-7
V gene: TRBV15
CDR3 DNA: TGTGCCACCAGACCTAGCGGAGACCCCTTCGAGCAGTACTTC
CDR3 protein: CATRPSGDPFEQYF

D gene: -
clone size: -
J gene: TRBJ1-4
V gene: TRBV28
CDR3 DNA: TGTGCCAGCAGTACCTCTCGAGGGGCGAATGAAAAACTGTTTTTT
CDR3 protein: CASSTSRGANEKLFF